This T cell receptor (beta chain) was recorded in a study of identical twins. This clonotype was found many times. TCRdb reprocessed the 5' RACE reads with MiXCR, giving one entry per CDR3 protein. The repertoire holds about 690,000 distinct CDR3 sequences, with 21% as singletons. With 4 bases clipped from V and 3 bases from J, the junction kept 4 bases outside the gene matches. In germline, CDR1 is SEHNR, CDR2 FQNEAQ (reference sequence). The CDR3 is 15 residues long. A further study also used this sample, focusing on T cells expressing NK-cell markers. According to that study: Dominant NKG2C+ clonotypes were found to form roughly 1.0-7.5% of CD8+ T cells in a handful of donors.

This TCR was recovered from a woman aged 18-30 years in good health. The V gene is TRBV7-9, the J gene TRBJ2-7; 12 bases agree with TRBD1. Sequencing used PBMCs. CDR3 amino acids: CASSYRDRGHYEQYF. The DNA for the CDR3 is TGTGCCAGCAGCTACCGGGACAGGGGGCACTACGAGCAGTACTTC. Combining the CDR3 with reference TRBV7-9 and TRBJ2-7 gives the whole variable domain DTGVSQNPRHKITKRGQNVTFRCDPISEHNRLYWYRQTLGQGPEFLTYFQNEAQLEKSRLLSDRFSAERPKGSFSTLEIQRTEQGDSAMYLCASSYRDRGHYEQYFGPGTRLTVT.